The 8 T cell receptor beta chains given below trace back to one sample, sequenced in a study of T cell changes during pregnancy in multiple sclerosis. Data came from immunoSEQ multiplex PCR; TCRdb stores just in-frame clones and leaves some out. Counted here are over 55,000 clones, 87% occurring once; the ten biggest clones make up roughly 5%. The material sequenced was peripheral blood from another person, used as feeder cells. These receptors were collected from a human donor whose cells served as feeder cells for cultures in a pregnancy study.

The chain is built from TRBV25-1 and TRBJ2-3; no definite D call. Trimming left V 4 bases short and J 7 bases short, with 9 bases between. CDR3 length: 12 residues. Germline V gene data show CDR1 as MGHDK and CDR2 as SYGVNS. CDR3 nucleotides: TGTGCCAGCAGTGCCCTAGGGAATACGCAGTATTTT. It is translated as CASSALGNTQYF.

V and J are TRBV7-2 and TRBJ2-2; 7 bases agree with TRBD2. This CDR3 has 15 residues. V shed 1 base, J shed 3 bases, and the junction held 2 bases outside the gene matches. Looked up from germline, CDR1 is SGHTA and CDR2 is FQGNSA. DNA of the CDR3: TGTGCCAGCAGCTTAGTTCGGGGGGACACCGGGGAGCTGTTTTTT. The encoded protein is CASSLVRGDTGELFF. The full variable domain, its missing parts supplied by reference TRBV7-2 and TRBJ2-2, is GAGVSQSPSNKVTEKGKDVELRCDPISGHTALYWYRQSLGQGLEFLIYFQGNSAPDKSGLPSDRFSAERTGGSVSTLTIQRTQQEDSAVYLCASSLVRGDTGELFFGEGSRLTVL.

The genes are TRBV5-1 and TRBJ1-3, with D perhaps TRBD1 (6 bases). The CDR3 runs 16 residues. Trimming removed 0 bases at V and 1 base at J, with 11 bases between. CDR1 SGHRS and CDR2 YFSETQ come from the germline V gene. The CDR3 coding sequence is TGCGCCAGCAGCTTGGACGTAGGGGGATCTGGAAACACCATATATTTT. Its translation: CASSLDVGGSGNTIYF.

The gene calls are TRBV10-1 and TRBJ1-6; D may be TRBD1 (6 bases). Germline V gene lookup returns CDR1 WNHNN and CDR2 SYGVQD (reference sequence). The CDR3 is 16 amino acids. Deletions cut 2 bases from V and 10 bases from J, with 18 bases between. CDR3 amino acids: CASSEPTGSRGSPLHF. CDR3 coding DNA: TGCGCCAGCAGTGAGCCCACAGGGTCAAGGGGGTCACCCCTCCACTTT.

This clone was detected only once. The V call is TRBV25-1, the J call TRBJ2-7; 9 bases are shared with TRBD2. The CDR3 totals 16 residues. Germline V lookup: CDR1 MGHDK, CDR2 SYGVNS. The trim removed 4 bases at V and 6 bases at J, leaving 13 bases unmatched. The CDR3 is CASSGLPAGGPGEQYF. The CDR3 DNA is TGTGCCAGCAGTGGGCTCCCGGCGGGAGGGCCAGGCGAGCAGTACTTC.

This rearrangement joins TRBV30 to TRBJ2-5, with D perhaps TRBD2 (6 bases). Trimming cost V 5 bases and J 5 bases, with 15 bases left between them. Germline assignment: CDR1 GTSNPN and CDR2 SVGIG (reference sequence). The CDR3 is 13 amino acids. The CDR3 DNA sequence: TGTGCCTGGGCCGCGGCCGCGGGGGAGACCCAGTACTTC. Protein: CAWAAAAGETQYF.

V is TRBV30 and J is TRBJ2-3; D is perhaps TRBD1 (5 bases). Per the germline V gene, CDR1 is GTSNPN and CDR2 is SVGIG (reference sequence). The V end was cut by 3 bases, the J end by 0 bases, with 22 bases between. The length of the CDR3 is 18 residues. CDR3 sequence: CAWSRSNIDSYSTDTQYF. DNA for the CDR3: TGTGCCTGGAGCCGCTCTAACATTGACAGTTATAGCACAGATACGCAGTATTTT.

This clone was seen only once. The V call is TRBV7-9, the J call TRBJ2-3; 10 bases align to TRBD1. Trimming at V came to 5 bases and at J to 4 bases, leaving 6 bases not matched to a gene. Per the germline V gene, CDR1 is SEHNR and CDR2 is FQNEAQ (reference sequence). This CDR3 contains 15 residues. The CDR3 nucleotides are TGTGCCAGCAGCCCCGGGACAGGGGAAGCAGATACGCAGTATTTT. Translating it yields CASSPGTGEADTQYF.